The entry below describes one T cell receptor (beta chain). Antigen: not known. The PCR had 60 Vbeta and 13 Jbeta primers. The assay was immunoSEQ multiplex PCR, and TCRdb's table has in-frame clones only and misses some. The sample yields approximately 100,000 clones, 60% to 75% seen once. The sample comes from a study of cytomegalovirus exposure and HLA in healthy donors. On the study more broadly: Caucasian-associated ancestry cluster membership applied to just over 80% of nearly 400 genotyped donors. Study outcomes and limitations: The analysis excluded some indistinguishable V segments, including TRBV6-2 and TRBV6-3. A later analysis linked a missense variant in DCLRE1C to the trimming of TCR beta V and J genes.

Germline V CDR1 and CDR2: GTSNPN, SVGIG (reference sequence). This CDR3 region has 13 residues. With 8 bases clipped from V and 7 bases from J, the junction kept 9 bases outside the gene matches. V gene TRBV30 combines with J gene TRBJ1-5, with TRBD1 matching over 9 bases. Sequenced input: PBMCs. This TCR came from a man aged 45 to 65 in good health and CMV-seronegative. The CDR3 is CARGQGREQPQHF. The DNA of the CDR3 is TGTGCCAGGGGACAGGGTAGGGAACAGCCCCAGCATTTT.